This T cell receptor beta chain was profiled in a study of T cell changes during pregnancy in multiple sclerosis. This clone appeared once. The CDR3 runs 13 residues. Trimming at V came to 7 bases and at J to 9 bases, leaving 12 bases not matched to a gene. Germline V CDR1 and CDR2: MNHEY, SVGAGI. Repertoires were generated with immunoSEQ multiplex PCR, while TCRdb's copy carries only in-frame clones and drops some. Seen here are about 67,000 clones, 91% observed once, and the top ten hold 1.4%. Source: peripheral blood, taken in the second trimester of pregnancy. This rearrangement joins TRBV6-5 to TRBJ2-7; TRBD2 matches 7 bases. This clonotype was obtained from a female donor with multiple sclerosis, enrolled in a pregnancy study. CDR3 residues: CASKVGSGSAQYF. In DNA, the CDR3 is TGTGCCAGCAAGGTCGGTAGCGGGTCGGCGCAGTACTTC.